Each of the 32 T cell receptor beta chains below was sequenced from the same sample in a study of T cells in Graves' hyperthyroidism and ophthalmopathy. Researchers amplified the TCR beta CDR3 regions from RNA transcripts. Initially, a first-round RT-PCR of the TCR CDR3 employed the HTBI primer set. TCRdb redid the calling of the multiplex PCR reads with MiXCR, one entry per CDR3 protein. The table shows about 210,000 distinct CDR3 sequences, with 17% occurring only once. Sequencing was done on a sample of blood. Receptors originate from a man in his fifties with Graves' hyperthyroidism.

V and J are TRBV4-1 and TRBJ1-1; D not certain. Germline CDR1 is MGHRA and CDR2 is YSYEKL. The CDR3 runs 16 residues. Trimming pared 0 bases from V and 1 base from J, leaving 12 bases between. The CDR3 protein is CASSQELLPPNTEAFF. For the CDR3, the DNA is TGCGCCAGCAGCCAAGAACTATTACCCCCGAACACTGAAGCTTTCTTT.

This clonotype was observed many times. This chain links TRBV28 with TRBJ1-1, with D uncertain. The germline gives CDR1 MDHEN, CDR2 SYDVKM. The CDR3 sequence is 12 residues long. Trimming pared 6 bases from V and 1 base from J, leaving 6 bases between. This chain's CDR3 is CASRLPNTEAFF. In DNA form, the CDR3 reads TGTGCCAGCAGACTTCCGAACACTGAAGCTTTCTTT.

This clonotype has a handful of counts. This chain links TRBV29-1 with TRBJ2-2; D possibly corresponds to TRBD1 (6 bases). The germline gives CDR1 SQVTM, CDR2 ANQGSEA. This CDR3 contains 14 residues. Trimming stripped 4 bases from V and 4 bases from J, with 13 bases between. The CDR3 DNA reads TGCAGCGTTGGGGCCCAGGGGCCCACCGGGGAGCTGTTTTTT. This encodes CSVGAQGPTGELFF.

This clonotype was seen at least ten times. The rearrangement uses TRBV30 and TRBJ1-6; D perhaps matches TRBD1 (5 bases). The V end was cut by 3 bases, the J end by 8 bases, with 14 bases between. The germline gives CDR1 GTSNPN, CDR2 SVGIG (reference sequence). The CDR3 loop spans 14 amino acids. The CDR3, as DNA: TGTGCCTGGAGACGCGGGGGGGGTGATTCACCCCTCCACTTT. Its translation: CAWRRGGGDSPLHF.

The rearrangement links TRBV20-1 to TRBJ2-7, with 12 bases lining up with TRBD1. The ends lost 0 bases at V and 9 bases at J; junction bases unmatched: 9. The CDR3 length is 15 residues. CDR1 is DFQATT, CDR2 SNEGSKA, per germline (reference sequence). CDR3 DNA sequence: TGCAGTGCTAGAGATGCCGGGACAGGGGGCGGCGTGCAGTACTTC. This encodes CSARDAGTGGGVQYF.

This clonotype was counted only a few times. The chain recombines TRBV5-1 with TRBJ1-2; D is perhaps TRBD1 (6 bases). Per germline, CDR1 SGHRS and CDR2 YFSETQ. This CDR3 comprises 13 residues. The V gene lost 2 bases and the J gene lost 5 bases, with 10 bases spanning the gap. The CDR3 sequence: CASSFEGDYGYTF. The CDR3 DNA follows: TGCGCCAGCAGCTTTGAGGGGGATTATGGCTACACCTTC.

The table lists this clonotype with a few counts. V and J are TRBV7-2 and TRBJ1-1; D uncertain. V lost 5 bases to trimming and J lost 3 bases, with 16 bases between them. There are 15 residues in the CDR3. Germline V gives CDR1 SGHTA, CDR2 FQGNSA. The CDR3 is CASSLRAGDDTEAFF. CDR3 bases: TGTGCCAGCAGCCTAAGGGCCGGGGATGACACTGAAGCTTTCTTT.

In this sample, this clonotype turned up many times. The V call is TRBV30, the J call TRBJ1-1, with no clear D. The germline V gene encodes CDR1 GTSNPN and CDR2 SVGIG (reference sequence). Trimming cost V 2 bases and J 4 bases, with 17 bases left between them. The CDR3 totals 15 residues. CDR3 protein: CAWSKGGEGSTEAFF. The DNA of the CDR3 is TGTGCCTGGAGTAAGGGTGGGGAGGGAAGCACTGAAGCTTTCTTT.

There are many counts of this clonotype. The CDR3 reads CASSPRGGGSSYEQYF. The CDR3 coding sequence is TGTGCCAGCAGCCCAAGGGGGGGAGGCAGCTCCTACGAGCAGTACTTC. The rearrangement links TRBV13 to TRBJ2-7; D is perhaps TRBD2 (7 bases). V lost 5 bases and J lost 0, with 17 bases in between. This CDR3 is built from 16 residues. Germline assignment: CDR1 PRHDT and CDR2 FYEKMQ (reference sequence).

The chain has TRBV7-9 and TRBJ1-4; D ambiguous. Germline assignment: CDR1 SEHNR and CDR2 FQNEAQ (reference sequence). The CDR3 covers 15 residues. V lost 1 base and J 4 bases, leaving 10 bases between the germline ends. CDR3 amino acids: CASSLDGSINEKLFF. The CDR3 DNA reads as TGTGCCAGCAGCTTAGATGGCAGCATTAATGAAAAACTGTTTTTT.

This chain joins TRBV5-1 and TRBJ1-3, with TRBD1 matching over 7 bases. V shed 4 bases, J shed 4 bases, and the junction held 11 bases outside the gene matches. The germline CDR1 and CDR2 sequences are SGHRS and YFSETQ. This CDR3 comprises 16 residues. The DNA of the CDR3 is TGCGCCAGCAGCACGGATACAGGGGTGTGGGGAAACACCATATATTTT. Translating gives CASSTDTGVWGNTIYF. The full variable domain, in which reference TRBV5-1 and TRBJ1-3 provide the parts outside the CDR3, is KAGVTQTPRYLIKTRGQQVTLSCSPISGHRSVSWYQQTPGQGLQFLFEYFSETQRNKGNFPGRFSGRQFSNSRSEMNVSTLELGDSALYLCASSTDTGVWGNTIYFGEGSWLTVV.

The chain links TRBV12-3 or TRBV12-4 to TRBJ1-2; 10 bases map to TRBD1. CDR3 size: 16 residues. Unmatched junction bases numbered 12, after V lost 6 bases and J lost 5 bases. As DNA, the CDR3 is TGTGCCAGCAGACGGGTCCCCGGGACAGGGGAATATGGCTACACCTTC. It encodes CASRRVPGTGEYGYTF.

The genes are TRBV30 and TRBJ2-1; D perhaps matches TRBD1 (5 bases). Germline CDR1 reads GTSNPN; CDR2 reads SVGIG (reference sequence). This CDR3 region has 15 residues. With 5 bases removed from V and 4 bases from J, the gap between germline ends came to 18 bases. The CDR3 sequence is CAWYKGADRYNEQFF. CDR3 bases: TGTGCCTGGTATAAAGGGGCGGACCGGTACAATGAGCAGTTCTTC.

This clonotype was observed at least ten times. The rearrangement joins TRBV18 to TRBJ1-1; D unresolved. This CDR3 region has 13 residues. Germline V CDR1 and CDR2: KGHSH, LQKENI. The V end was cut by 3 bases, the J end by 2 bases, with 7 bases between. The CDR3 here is CASSPPGNTEAFF. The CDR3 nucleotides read TGTGCCAGCTCACCGCCGGGAAACACTGAAGCTTTCTTT.

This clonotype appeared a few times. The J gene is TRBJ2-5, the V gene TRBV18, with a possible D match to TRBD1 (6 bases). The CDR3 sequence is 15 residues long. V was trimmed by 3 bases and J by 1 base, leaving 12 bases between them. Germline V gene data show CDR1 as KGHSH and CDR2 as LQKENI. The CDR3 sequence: CASSPQWTVQETQYF. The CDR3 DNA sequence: TGTGCCAGCTCACCCCAGTGGACAGTCCAAGAGACCCAGTACTTC. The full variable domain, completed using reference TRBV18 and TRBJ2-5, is NAGVMQNPRHLVRRRGQEARLRCSPMKGHSHVYWYRQLPEEGLKFMVYLQKENIIDESGMPKERFSAEFPKEGPSILRIQQVVRGDSAAYFCASSPQWTVQETQYFGPGTRLLVL.

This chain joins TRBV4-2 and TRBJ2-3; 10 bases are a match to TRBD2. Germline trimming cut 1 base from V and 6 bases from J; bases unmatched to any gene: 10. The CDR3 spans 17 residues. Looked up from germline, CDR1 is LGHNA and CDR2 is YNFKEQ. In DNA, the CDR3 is TGTGCCAGCAGCCAAGGCATGTCTAGCGGGAGTACGGATACGCAGTATTTT. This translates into CASSQGMSSGSTDTQYF.

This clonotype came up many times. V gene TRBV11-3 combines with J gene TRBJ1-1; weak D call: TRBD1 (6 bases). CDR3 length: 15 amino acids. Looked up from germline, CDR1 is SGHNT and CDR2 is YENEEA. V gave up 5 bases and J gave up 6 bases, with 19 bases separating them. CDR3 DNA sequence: TGTGCCAGCAGCCTTACTGGGGGCCCCGCAGCTGAAGCTTTCTTT. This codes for CASSLTGGPAAEAFF.

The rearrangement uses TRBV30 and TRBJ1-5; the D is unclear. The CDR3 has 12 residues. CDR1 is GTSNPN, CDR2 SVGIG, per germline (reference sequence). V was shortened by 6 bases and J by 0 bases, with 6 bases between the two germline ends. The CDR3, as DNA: TGTGCCTGTAAGAATAGCAATCAGCCCCAGCATTTT. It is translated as CACKNSNQPQHF.

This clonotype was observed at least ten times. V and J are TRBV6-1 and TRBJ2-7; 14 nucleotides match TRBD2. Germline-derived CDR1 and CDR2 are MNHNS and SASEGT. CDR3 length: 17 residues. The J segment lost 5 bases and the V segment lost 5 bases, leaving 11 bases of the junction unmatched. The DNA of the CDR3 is TGTGCCAGCAGTAGAACCTTGACTAGCGGGAGGGCCCACGAGCAGTACTTC. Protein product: CASSRTLTSGRAHEQYF.

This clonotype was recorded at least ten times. DNA for the CDR3: TGTGCCAGCAGCTACGGACAGATTGGCTACACCTTC. This codes for CASSYGQIGYTF. The chain links TRBV6-1 to TRBJ1-2, with D possibly TRBD1 on 6 matching bases. V gave up 6 bases and J gave up 7 bases, with 12 bases separating them. CDR1 is MNHNS, CDR2 SASEGT, per germline. This CDR3 has 12 amino acids.

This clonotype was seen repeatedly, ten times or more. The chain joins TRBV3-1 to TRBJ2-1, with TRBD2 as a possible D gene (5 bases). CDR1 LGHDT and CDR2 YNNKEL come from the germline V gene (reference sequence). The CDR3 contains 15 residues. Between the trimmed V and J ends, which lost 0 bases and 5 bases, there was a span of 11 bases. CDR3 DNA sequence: TGTGCCAGCAGCCAAGACTTAGGGAGACACAATGAGCAGTTCTTC. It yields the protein CASSQDLGRHNEQFF.

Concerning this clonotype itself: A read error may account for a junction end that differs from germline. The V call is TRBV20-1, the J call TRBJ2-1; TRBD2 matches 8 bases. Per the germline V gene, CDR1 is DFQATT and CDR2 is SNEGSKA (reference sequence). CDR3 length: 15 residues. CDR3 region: CSAPGLAASYNEQLF. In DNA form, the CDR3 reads TGCAGTGCCCCTGGACTAGCAGCGAGCTACAATGAGCAGCTCTTC.

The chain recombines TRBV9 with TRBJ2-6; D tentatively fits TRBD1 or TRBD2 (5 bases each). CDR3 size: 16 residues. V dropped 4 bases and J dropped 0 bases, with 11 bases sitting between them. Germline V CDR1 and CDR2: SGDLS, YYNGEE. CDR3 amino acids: CASSPGRTSGANVLTF. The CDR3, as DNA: TGTGCCAGCAGCCCGGGACGTACCTCTGGGGCCAACGTCCTGACTTTC.

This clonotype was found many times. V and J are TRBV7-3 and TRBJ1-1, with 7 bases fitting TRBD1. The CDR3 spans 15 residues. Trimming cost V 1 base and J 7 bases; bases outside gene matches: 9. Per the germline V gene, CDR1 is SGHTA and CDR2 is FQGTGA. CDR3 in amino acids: CASSLNAGGQGEAFF. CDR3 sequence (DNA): TGTGCCAGCAGCTTAAATGCAGGGGGTCAAGGTGAAGCTTTCTTT.

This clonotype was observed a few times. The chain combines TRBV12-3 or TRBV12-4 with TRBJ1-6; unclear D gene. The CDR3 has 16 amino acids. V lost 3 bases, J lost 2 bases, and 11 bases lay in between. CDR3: CASSFWNRTYNSPLHF. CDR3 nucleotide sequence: TGTGCCAGCAGTTTCTGGAACAGAACCTATAATTCACCCCTCCACTTT.

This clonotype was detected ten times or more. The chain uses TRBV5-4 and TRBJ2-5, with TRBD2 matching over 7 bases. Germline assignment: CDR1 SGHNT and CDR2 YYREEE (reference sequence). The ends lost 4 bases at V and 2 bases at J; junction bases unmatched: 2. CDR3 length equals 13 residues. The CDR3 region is CASSPGGQETQYF. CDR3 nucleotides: TGTGCCAGCAGCCCCGGGGGGCAAGAGACCCAGTACTTC.

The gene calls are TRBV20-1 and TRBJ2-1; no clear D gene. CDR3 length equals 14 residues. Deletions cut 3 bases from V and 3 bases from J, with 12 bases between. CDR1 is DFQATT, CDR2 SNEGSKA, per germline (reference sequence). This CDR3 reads CSASRAENYNEQFF. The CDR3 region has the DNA TGCAGTGCTAGTCGGGCGGAAAACTACAATGAGCAGTTCTTC.

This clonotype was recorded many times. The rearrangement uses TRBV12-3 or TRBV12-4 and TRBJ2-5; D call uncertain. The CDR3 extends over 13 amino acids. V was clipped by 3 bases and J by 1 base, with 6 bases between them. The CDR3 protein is CASSFSSQETQYF. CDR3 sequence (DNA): TGTGCCAGCAGTTTTTCCTCCCAAGAGACCCAGTACTTC.

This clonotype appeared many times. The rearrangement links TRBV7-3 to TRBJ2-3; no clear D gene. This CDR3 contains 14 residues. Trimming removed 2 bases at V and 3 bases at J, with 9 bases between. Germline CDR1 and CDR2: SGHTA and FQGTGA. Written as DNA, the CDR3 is TGTGCCAGCAGCTTAGGTGTCCCAACAGATACGCAGTATTTT. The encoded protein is CASSLGVPTDTQYF.

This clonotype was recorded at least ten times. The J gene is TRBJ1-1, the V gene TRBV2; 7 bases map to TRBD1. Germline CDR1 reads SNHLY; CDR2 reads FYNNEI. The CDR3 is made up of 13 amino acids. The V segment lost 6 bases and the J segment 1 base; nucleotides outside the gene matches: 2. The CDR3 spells CASRGQQNTEAFF. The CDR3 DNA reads TGTGCCAGCAGGGGACAGCAGAACACTGAAGCTTTCTTT.

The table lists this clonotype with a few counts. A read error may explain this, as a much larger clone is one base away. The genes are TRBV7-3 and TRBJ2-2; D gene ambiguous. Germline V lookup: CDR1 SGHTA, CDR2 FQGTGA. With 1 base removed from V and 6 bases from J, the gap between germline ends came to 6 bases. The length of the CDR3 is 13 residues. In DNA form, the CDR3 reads TGTGCCAGCAGCTTAAATAATGCCGGGGAGCTGTTTTTT. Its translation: CASSLNNAGELFF.

The CDR3 here is CASSFASGNTGELFF. The CDR3, as DNA: TGTGCCAGCAGCTTCGCTAGCGGGAACACCGGGGAGCTGTTTTTT. V usage is TRBV7-9 and J usage is TRBJ2-2; 7 nucleotides agree with TRBD2. Trimming took 3 bases from V and 1 from J; bases not matched to a gene: 2. CDR3 length equals 15 residues. From germline, CDR1 is SEHNR and CDR2 FQNEAQ (reference sequence).